Below, one TCR beta chain is given with its context. Its cognate antigen is unknown. It was across several immunoSEQ plates that each subset's genomic DNA was evenly split. The protocol was immunoSEQ multiplex PCR, while the TCRdb copy is restricted to in-frame clones and leaves out a portion. Of some 2,500,000 clones in the sample, approximately 90% were seen once. The data are from a study of shared clonotypes between healthy human individuals. Study results and caveats: In contrast to clonotypes shared by all four donors, non-shared clonotypes had lower generation probabilities. With several donors compared, roughly 5% of naive CD4 clonotypes were shared.

Negatively enriched CD4+ T cells were divided by CD45RA into naive and memory. The sample taken for sequencing was naive CD4+ T cells from PBMCs. Regarding subset: CD45RA+ positively selected. This receptor was identified in a man in his late teens or twenties in good health. Some clones in this sample may be carry-over from other donors' samples.

This CDR3 is CASSTDTGTALNEQFF. The CDR3 nucleotides read TGTGCCAGCAGCACAGATACCGGGACAGCCCTGAATGAGCAGTTCTTC. The chain uses TRBV7-2 and TRBJ2-1; 7 bases agree with TRBD1. The V and J ends lost 5 bases and 7 bases, in that order; junction bases with no gene match: 14. Germline V gene sequence: CDR1 SGHTA, CDR2 FQGNSA. The CDR3 consists of 16 residues.